This T cell receptor beta chain was recorded in a study of cytomegalovirus exposure and HLA in healthy donors. Study conclusions and caveats: The investigators catalogued under 200 TCR beta chains as cytomegalovirus-associated. Highly shared sequence variants in one cluster were likely a sequencing artifact.

Every donor was a healthy person donating bone marrow. Trimming cost V 9 bases and J 5 bases, with 14 bases left between them. The CDR3 spans 13 residues. Germline V gives CDR1 SEHNR, CDR2 FQNEAQ (reference sequence). This clone appeared a few times. Its antigen is not known. The PCR employed 60 Vbeta primers together with 13 Jbeta primers. Sequenced by immunoSEQ multiplex PCR; TCRdb stores in-frame clones only, minus some. Here the sample spans about 170,000 clones, roughly 70% being singletons. J is TRBJ1-5 and V is TRBV7-9; D is unclear. The specimen sequenced was PBMCs. The clonotype originates from a woman aged 18-29 years in good health and CMV-seropositive. This CDR3 reads CASSPGGDQPQHF. The CDR3 DNA follows: TGTGCCAGTAGCCCTGGCGGAGATCAGCCCCAGCATTTT.